These T cell receptor beta chains were read from a single sample in a study of blood T cell repertoires in COVID-19. Assay used: immunoSEQ multiplex PCR; TCRdb lists only in-frame clones, some missing. The sample consists of 300,000 to 400,000 clones, about nine tenths of them appearing once. The sequencing input was peripheral blood. The receptor set was obtained from a young woman with COVID-19, enrolled during active disease. The CDR3 runs from the conserved cysteine through the conserved F or W. A D gene is named only where the DNA matches it firmly. Size is omitted from some rows. Given values are once, few, many or a class for expanded clones.

abundance: .; d_gene: TRBD2; v_gene: TRBV27; j_gene: TRBJ2-7; CDR3nt: TGTGCCAGCAGTTTATATTCCGCGGGAGGCAACTACGAGCAGTACTTC; CDR3aa: CASSLYSAGGNYEQYF
abundance: .; d_gene: TRBD1; v_gene: TRBV7-9; j_gene: TRBJ2-5; CDR3nt: TGTGCCAGCAGTCCACAGGGGGCCCCAGAGACCCAGTACTTC; CDR3aa: CASSPQGAPETQYF
abundance: .; d_gene: .; v_gene: TRBV5-1; j_gene: TRBJ1-1; CDR3nt: TGCGCCAGCAGCTCACAACCCGTACAGGGCATTGAAGCTTTCTTT; CDR3aa: CASSSQPVQGIEAFF
abundance: once; d_gene: .; v_gene: TRBV5-6; j_gene: TRBJ2-1; CDR3nt: TGTGCCAGCAGCTTTCCCACGGGAGACGATGAGCAGTTCTTC; CDR3aa: CASSFPTGDDEQFF
abundance: .; d_gene: .; v_gene: TRBV20-1; j_gene: TRBJ2-2; CDR3nt: TGCAGTGCTAGTTTCGGAGACACCGGGGAGCTGTTTTTT; CDR3aa: CSASFGDTGELFF
abundance: .; d_gene: .; v_gene: TRBV9; j_gene: TRBJ2-2; CDR3nt: TGTGCCAGCAGCGCCCCCGGGACACTCACCGGGGAGCTGTTTTTT; CDR3aa: CASSAPGTLTGELFF
abundance: .; d_gene: TRBD1; v_gene: TRBV2; j_gene: TRBJ1-1; CDR3nt: TGTGCCAGCAGGACTCAGGGGGCGCAGACTGAAGCTTTCTTT; CDR3aa: CASRTQGAQTEAFF
abundance: .; d_gene: .; v_gene: TRBV7-2; j_gene: TRBJ2-7; CDR3nt: TGTGCCAGCAGCTCGGTCACTAGCTCCTACGAGCAGTACTTC; CDR3aa: CASSSVTSSYEQYF
abundance: .; d_gene: TRBD1; v_gene: TRBV6-5; j_gene: TRBJ1-4; CDR3nt: TGTGCCAGCAGTTACCGCAGGGGGGATGAAAAACTGTTTTTT; CDR3aa: CASSYRRGDEKLFF
abundance: once; d_gene: .; v_gene: TRBV19; j_gene: TRBJ2-2; CDR3nt: TGTGCCAGTAGTCCCTCGTTACAGGGGGGGACCGGGGAGCTGTTTTTT; CDR3aa: CASSPSLQGGTGELFF
abundance: .; d_gene: TRBD1; v_gene: TRBV11-2; j_gene: TRBJ1-1; CDR3nt: TGTGCCAGCAGCAGACCCGGGACAGGGGCTTTAGCTTTCTTT; CDR3aa: CASSRPGTGALAFF
abundance: .; d_gene: TRBD2; v_gene: TRBV27; j_gene: TRBJ2-3; CDR3nt: TGTGCCAGCAGTTTAGGACTAGCGGGAGATACGCAGTATTTT; CDR3aa: CASSLGLAGDTQYF
abundance: .; d_gene: .; v_gene: TRBV2; j_gene: TRBJ2-7; CDR3nt: TGTGCCAGCAGTGATGGGCAGGCCCACTACGAGCAGTACTTC; CDR3aa: CASSDGQAHYEQYF
abundance: .; d_gene: TRBD2; v_gene: TRBV2; j_gene: TRBJ2-2; CDR3nt: TGTGCCAGCAGTGGGACTAGCGGGAGATCCGGGGAGCTGTTTTTT; CDR3aa: CASSGTSGRSGELFF
abundance: many; d_gene: .; v_gene: TRBV6-1; j_gene: TRBJ1-1; CDR3nt: TGTGCCAGCAGTGCTGAGGACAGCGCAGGGAACACTGAAGCTTTCTTT; CDR3aa: CASSAEDSAGNTEAFF
abundance: .; d_gene: TRBD2; v_gene: TRBV7-8; j_gene: TRBJ2-1; CDR3nt: TGTGCCAGCAGCTTCCGACTAGCGGCCTACAATGAGCAGTTCTTC; CDR3aa: CASSFRLAAYNEQFF
abundance: .; d_gene: TRBD1; v_gene: TRBV25-1; j_gene: TRBJ1-2; CDR3nt: TGTGCCAGCAGTGAATCGAAGACAGGGGGAAGCTATGGCTACACCTTC; CDR3aa: CASSESKTGGSYGYTF
abundance: .; d_gene: TRBD2; v_gene: TRBV19; j_gene: TRBJ2-1; CDR3nt: TGTGCCAGTAGTATAGCCGCTAGCGGAGGCCTAAGCTCCTACAATGAGCAGTTCTTC; CDR3aa: CASSIAASGGLSSYNEQFF
abundance: .; d_gene: TRBD2; v_gene: TRBV28; j_gene: TRBJ2-7; CDR3nt: TGTGCCAGCAGTACCGGGACTAGCGGGACCCGGTACGAGCAGTACTTC; CDR3aa: CASSTGTSGTRYEQYF
abundance: .; d_gene: TRBD2; v_gene: TRBV19; j_gene: TRBJ2-3; CDR3nt: TGTGCCAGTAGTACAACCGGGACTAGCGGGAGGTCACCCGGGCAGGATACGCAGTATTTT; CDR3aa: CASSTTGTSGRSPGQDTQYF
abundance: .; d_gene: TRBD1; v_gene: TRBV5-1; j_gene: TRBJ1-3; CDR3nt: TGCGCCAGCAGCCCGGTCCCAGGGGGGGGAAACACCATATATTTT; CDR3aa: CASSPVPGGGNTIYF
abundance: .; d_gene: .; v_gene: TRBV2; j_gene: TRBJ1-2; CDR3nt: TGTGCCAGCAGTGAAGCACCAGTCAACTATGGCTACACCTTC; CDR3aa: CASSEAPVNYGYTF